Listed below are T cell receptor beta chains from one sample, sequenced in a study of shared clonotypes between healthy human individuals. The assay was immunoSEQ multiplex PCR, and TCRdb's table has in-frame clones only and misses some. The sample carries approximately 320,000 clones, more than 75% recorded once. Sample: memory CD8+ T cells sorted from blood. These receptors all stem from a man aged 18 to 29 in good health. Each CDR3 is given with its conserved first and last residue. D genes are given only for firm matches. Expanded clones get a size class; other rows say once, few or many, or leave the size out.

j_call d_call v_call clone_size cdr3_nt cdr3_aa
TRBJ2-1 NA TRBV11-1 NA TGTGCCAGCAGCTTAGTTGACATATCGAGCTCCTACAATGAGCAGTTCTTC CASSLVDISSSYNEQFF
TRBJ1-1 NA TRBV30 NA TGTGCCTGGACCCCCTCGCCTTATGGTGAAGCTTTCTTT CAWTPSPYGEAFF
TRBJ2-2 NA TRBV4-1 NA TGCGCCAGCACCCTAGGGACACCTAACACCGGGGAGCTGTTTTTT CASTLGTPNTGELFF
TRBJ2-1 NA TRBV7-9 NA TGTGCCAGCAGCTTAGGAGGCCGGGGATTCTACAATGAGCAGTTCTTC CASSLGGRGFYNEQFF
TRBJ2-3 TRBD2 TRBV4-3 NA TGCGCCAGCAGCGTTGGACTAGCGGGAGCTCGCACAGATACGCAGTATTTT CASSVGLAGARTDTQYF
TRBJ2-2 NA TRBV19 NA TGTGCCAGTAGTGTTGGGACTGAGAGCGGGGAGCTGTTTTTT CASSVGTESGELFF
TRBJ2-7 NA TRBV5-6 NA TGTGCCAGCAGCTTTTTGGCAGCCTACGAGCAGTACTTC CASSFLAAYEQYF
TRBJ2-5 TRBD2 TRBV4-1 NA TGCGCCAGCAGCCAAGAACCAGGACTAGACGGACAGACCCAGTACTTC CASSQEPGLDGQTQYF
TRBJ2-5 TRBD2 TRBV9 NA TGTGCCAGCAGCGTAGGGAGCGGGGGCAGGGAGACCCAGTACTTC CASSVGSGGRETQYF
TRBJ1-2 TRBD1 TRBV5-1 once TGCGCCAGCAGCTCCAAATGGCCACCCCGGGACAGGGTATTCGGCTACACCTTC CASSSKWPPRDRVFGYTF
TRBJ1-1 TRBD1 TRBV4-1 NA TGCGCCAGCAGCTTCCGGACAGGAGAGAACACTGAAGCTTTCTTT CASSFRTGENTEAFF
TRBJ2-1 TRBD2 TRBV28 NA TGTGCCAGCAGTTTCAGGCTAGCGGGGGGACCGACTACCTTTGATAATGAGCAGTTCTTC CASSFRLAGGPTTFDNEQFF
TRBJ2-1 TRBD2 TRBV28 NA TGTGCCAGCACCCTCCCCCCTTCTCCAGCGGGGCGTGGCGATGAGCAGTTCTTC CASTLPPSPAGRGDEQFF
TRBJ2-3 TRBD1 TRBV6-5 NA TGTGCCAGCAGTTGGGGACAGGGTGGCACAGATACGCAGTATTTT CASSWGQGGTDTQYF
TRBJ1-4 TRBD1 TRBV27 NA TGTGCCAGCAGTTCGTTCCTAACAGGGGGCAAGGAAAAACTGTTTTTT CASSSFLTGGKEKLFF
TRBJ1-5 NA TRBV28 few TGTGCCAGTAGTCAGGGGTACCAGCCCCAGCATTTT CASSQGYQPQHF
TRBJ2-7 NA TRBV4-1 few TGCGCCAGCAGCCCCTTATGGGGGGTGGACTACGAGCAGTACTTC CASSPLWGVDYEQYF
TRBJ1-3 NA TRBV10-3 NA TGTGCCATCAGTGAGACCCCATGGGGGGGCAGCGGAAACACCATATATTTT CAISETPWGGSGNTIYF
TRBJ2-3 NA TRBV7-9 few TGTGCCAGCAGTTCTCCCGGAATATCCACAGATACGCAGTATTTT CASSSPGISTDTQYF
TRBJ2-5 TRBD1 TRBV5-1 NA TGCGCCAGCAGCTCCTCGACAGGGCCCTCGGAGACCCAGTACTTC CASSSSTGPSETQYF
TRBJ2-7 TRBD2 TRBV6-1 NA TGTGCCAGCCGGACGGGGGGGGCCTACGAGCAGTACTTC CASRTGGAYEQYF
TRBJ2-7 NA TRBV6-1 NA TGTGCCAGCAGTGAACAGTCGCCCGTCAGGGCCACCGAGCAGTACTTC CASSEQSPVRATEQYF
TRBJ2-2 TRBD2 TRBV5-1 NA TGCGCCAGCAGCTTTAGCGGGGGGCGGACCGGGGAGCTGTTTTTT CASSFSGGRTGELFF
TRBJ2-7 TRBD2 TRBV2 NA TGTGCCAGCAGATCCGGGACTAGCGGGAGAGTTTACGAGCAGTACTTC CASRSGTSGRVYEQYF
TRBJ2-7 NA TRBV4-1 NA TGCGCCAGCAGCCACGGGACCCCCAGCGAGCAGTACTTC CASSHGTPSEQYF
TRBJ2-1 TRBD1 TRBV27 NA TGTGCCAGCAGTTTATATTCAGGGACAGGTTTAAACAATGAGCAGTTCTTC CASSLYSGTGLNNEQFF
TRBJ2-5 NA TRBV2 NA TGTGCCAGCAGTGAATTGTGGCAAGAGACCCAGTACTTC CASSELWQETQYF
TRBJ1-4 NA TRBV6-1 NA TGTGCCAGCAGTACCGTCCAGTCCTATGAAAAACTGTTTTTT CASSTVQSYEKLFF
TRBJ1-5 TRBD1 TRBV28 once TGTGCCAGCAGTTCACAGGACAGGGGGCGCGGTAATCAGCCCCAGCATTTT CASSSQDRGRGNQPQHF
TRBJ2-3 NA TRBV11-2 NA TGTGCCAGCAGCTTAGAACGGGTTCGACGGGGCGGGACAGATACGCAGTATTTT CASSLERVRRGGTDTQYF
TRBJ2-1 TRBD2 TRBV5-1 few TGCGCCAGCAGCTTCGGCGGGAGCCTTGAGCAGTTCTTC CASSFGGSLEQFF
TRBJ1-5 NA TRBV28 NA TGTGCCAGCAGTTTCGGCTATCAGCCCCAGCATTTT CASSFGYQPQHF
TRBJ2-7 NA TRBV13 NA TGTGCCAGCAGCTCCTCCTACGAGCAGTACTTC CASSSSYEQYF
TRBJ2-7 TRBD1 TRBV5-4 NA TGTGCCAGCAGCCCTCCCGGGACAGAGACCTACGAGCAGTACTTC CASSPPGTETYEQYF
TRBJ1-1 NA TRBV29-1 NA TGCAGCGTCGCCGGGGAAGTAGGAAGAGGCACTGAAGCTTTCTTT CSVAGEVGRGTEAFF
TRBJ2-1 NA TRBV28 NA TGTGCCAGCAGTGCCGGGGACACTCTTACGGTATACAATGAGCAGTTCTTC CASSAGDTLTVYNEQFF
TRBJ2-5 NA TRBV6-1 NA TGTGCCAGCAGTGAGATCAACGGGAGAAGAGAGACCCAGTACTTC CASSEINGRRETQYF
TRBJ1-5 TRBD1 TRBV28 NA TGTGCCAGCAGTTTGGGAACAGGGGGCTGGGATCAGCCCCAGCATTTT CASSLGTGGWDQPQHF
TRBJ2-7 NA TRBV4-1 NA TGCGCCAGCAGCTCAATGAGGCATCCCTACGAGCAGTACTTC CASSSMRHPYEQYF
TRBJ2-7 NA TRBV7-8 NA TGTGCCAGCAGCTTAGATGGGCTTTCCTACGAGCAGTACTTC CASSLDGLSYEQYF
TRBJ1-5 NA TRBV27 NA TGTGCCAGCAGCAGGAAAACAGGGATTCAGCCCCAGCATTTT CASSRKTGIQPQHF
TRBJ2-7 NA TRBV10-3 once TGTGCCATAACAGAGGGGTCTTCCTACGAGCAGTACTTC CAITEGSSYEQYF
TRBJ1-1 NA TRBV7-9 NA TGTGCCAGCAGCTCCCCAGGCCAGATGAACACTGAAGCTTTCTTT CASSSPGQMNTEAFF
TRBJ1-1 NA TRBV27 NA TGTGCCAGCAGTTTATCAGGGCCAAACACTGAAGCTTTCTTT CASSLSGPNTEAFF
TRBJ2-7 TRBD1 TRBV11-2 NA TGTGCCAGCAGCTTAGATTTGGGGACAGGCCACTACGAGCAGTACTTC CASSLDLGTGHYEQYF
TRBJ1-1 NA TRBV18 many TGTGCCAGCTCACCCGTTAACGTGAACACTGAAGCTTTCTTT CASSPVNVNTEAFF
TRBJ2-5 TRBD1 TRBV7-9 NA TGTGCCAGCACCTGGACAGGGTGGACAGGAGAGACCCAGTACTTC CASTWTGWTGETQYF
TRBJ2-3 TRBD2 TRBV7-6 NA TGTGCCAGCAGCTTTTGGACTAGCGGAGGAGATACGCAGTATTTT CASSFWTSGGDTQYF
TRBJ2-5 NA TRBV5-1 NA TGCGCCAGCAGCTTGGCCGTCTTGCCAAGACAGACCCAGTACTTC CASSLAVLPRQTQYF
TRBJ1-2 NA TRBV10-3 large TGTGCCATCAGCGTCGGGCCGCCGCGTGGCTACACCTTC CAISVGPPRGYTF